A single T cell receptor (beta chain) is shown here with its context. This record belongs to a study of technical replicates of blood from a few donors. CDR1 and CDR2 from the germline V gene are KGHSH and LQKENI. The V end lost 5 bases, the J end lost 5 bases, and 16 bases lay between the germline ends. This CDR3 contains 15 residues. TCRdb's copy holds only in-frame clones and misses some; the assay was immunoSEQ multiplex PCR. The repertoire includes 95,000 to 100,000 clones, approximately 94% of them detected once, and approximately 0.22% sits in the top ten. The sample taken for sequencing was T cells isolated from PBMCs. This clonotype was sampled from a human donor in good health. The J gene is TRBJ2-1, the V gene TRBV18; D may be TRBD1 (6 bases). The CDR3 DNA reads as TGTGCCAGCTCATCCCAGGGGACAACAAACAATGAGCAGTTCTTC. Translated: CASSSQGTTNNEQFF.